This TCR beta chain was retrieved from a study of vaccination and CD4 T cells after COVID-19. Looking at the study overall: Eight to ten convalescent patients had mild and one had severe PCR-confirmed SARS-CoV-2 disease. Post-vaccine sampling followed dose two by a median about 69 days (range 14 to 241). The cells were exposed to overlapping spike peptides originating from SARS-CoV-2, HCoV-NL63, HCoV-OC43 and HCoV-229E for stimulation.

Noted treatment: approximately 11-day PBMC culture with coronavirus spike peptide pools or control peptides (ViraFEST assay). This clonotype was seen only once. Its antigen remains unidentified. Oncomine TCR Beta short-read sequencing was applied to DNA from cultured CD4+ T cells. TCRdb itself ran the PCR reads through MiXCR, one entry per CDR3 protein. Among approximately 15,000 distinct CDR3 sequences listed, approximately 71% were seen once. This clonotype originated in a human donor who had recovered from COVID-19. Material for sequencing was CD4+ T cells from blood, cultured in vitro.

CDR3 nucleotide sequence: TGTGCCTGGAGTGTAATTTGGGCAGGGACCTACGAGCAGTACTTC. Amino acids: CAWSVIWAGTYEQYF. The chain couples TRBV30 to TRBJ2-7, with a tentative D call TRBD1 (5 bases). CDR3 length equals 15 residues. Per germline, CDR1 GTSNPN and CDR2 SVGIG (reference sequence). V was pared by 0 bases and J by 2 bases, with 14 bases between. The variable domain in full, with the rest retrieved from reference TRBV30 and TRBJ2-7, is SQTIHQWPATLVQPVGSPLSLECTVEGTSNPNLYWYRQAAGRGLQLLFYSVGIGQISSEVPQNLSASRPQDRQFILSSKKLLLSDSGFYLCAWSVIWAGTYEQYFGPGTRLTVT.